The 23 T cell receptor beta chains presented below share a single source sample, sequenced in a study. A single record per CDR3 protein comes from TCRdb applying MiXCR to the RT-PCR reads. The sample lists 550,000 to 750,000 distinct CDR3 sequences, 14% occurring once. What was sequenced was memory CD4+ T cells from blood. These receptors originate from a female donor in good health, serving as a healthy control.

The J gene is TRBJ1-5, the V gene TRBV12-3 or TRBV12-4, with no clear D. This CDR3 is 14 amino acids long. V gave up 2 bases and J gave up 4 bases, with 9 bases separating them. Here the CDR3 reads CASSLSELNQPQHF. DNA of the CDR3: TGTGCCAGCAGTTTATCAGAGTTAAATCAGCCCCAGCATTTT.

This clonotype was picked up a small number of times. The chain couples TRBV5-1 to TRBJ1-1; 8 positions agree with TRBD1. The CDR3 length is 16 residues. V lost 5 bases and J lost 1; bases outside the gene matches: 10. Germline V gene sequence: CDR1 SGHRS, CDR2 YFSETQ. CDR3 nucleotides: TGCGCCAGCAGGAGGACAGGGCACTCTTCGAACACTGAAGCTTTCTTT. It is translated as CASRRTGHSSNTEAFF.

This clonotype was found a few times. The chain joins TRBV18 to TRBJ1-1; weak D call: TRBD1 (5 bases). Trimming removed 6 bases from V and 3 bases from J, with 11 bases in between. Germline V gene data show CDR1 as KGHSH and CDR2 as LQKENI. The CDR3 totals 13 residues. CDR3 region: CASSRGFDTEAFF. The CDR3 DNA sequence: TGTGCCAGCTCCCGGGGGTTTGACACTGAAGCTTTCTTT.

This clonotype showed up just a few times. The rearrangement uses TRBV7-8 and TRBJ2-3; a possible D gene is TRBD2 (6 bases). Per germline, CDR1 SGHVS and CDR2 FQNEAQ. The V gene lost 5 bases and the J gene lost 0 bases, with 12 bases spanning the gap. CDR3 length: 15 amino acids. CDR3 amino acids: CASSVRSGSTDTQYF. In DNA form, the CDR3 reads TGTGCCAGCAGCGTACGTAGCGGTAGCACAGATACGCAGTATTTT.

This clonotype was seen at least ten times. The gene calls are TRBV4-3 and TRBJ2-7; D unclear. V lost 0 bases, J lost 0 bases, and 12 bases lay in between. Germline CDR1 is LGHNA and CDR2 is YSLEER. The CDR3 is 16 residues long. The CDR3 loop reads CASSQDWATFSYEQYF. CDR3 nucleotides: TGCGCCAGCAGCCAAGATTGGGCAACCTTCTCCTACGAGCAGTACTTC.

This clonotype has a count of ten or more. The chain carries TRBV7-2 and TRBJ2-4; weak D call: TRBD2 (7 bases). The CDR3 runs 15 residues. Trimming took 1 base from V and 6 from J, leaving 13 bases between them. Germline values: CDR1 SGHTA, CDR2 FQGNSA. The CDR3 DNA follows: TGTGCCAGCAGCTTAGGGGGGGGCAACGGAAACATTCAGTACTTC. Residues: CASSLGGGNGNIQYF.

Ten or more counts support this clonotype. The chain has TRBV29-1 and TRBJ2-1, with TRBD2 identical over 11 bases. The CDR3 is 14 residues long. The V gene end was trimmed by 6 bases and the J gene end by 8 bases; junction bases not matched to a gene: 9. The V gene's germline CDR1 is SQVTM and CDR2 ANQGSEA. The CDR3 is CSVPSGRRYDEQFF. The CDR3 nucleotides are TGCAGCGTGCCTAGCGGGAGGCGTTATGATGAGCAGTTCTTC.

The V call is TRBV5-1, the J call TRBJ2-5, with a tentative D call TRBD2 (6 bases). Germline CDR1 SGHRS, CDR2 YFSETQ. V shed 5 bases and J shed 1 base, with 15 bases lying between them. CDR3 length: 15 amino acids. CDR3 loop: CASSLGGAFQETQYF. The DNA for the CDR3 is TGCGCCAGCAGTTTAGGCGGGGCTTTCCAAGAGACCCAGTACTTC.

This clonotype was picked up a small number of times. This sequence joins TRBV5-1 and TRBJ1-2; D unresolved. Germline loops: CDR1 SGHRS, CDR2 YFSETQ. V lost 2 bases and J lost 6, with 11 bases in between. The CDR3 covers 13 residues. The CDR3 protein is CASSFIKTDGYTF. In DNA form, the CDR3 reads TGCGCCAGCAGCTTCATAAAAACCGATGGCTACACCTTC.

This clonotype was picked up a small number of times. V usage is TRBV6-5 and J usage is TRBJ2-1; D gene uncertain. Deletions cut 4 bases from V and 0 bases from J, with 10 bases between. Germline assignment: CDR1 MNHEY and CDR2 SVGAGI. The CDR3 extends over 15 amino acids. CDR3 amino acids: CASSFQPSSYNEQFF. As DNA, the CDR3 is TGTGCCAGCAGTTTTCAGCCGAGCTCCTACAATGAGCAGTTCTTC.

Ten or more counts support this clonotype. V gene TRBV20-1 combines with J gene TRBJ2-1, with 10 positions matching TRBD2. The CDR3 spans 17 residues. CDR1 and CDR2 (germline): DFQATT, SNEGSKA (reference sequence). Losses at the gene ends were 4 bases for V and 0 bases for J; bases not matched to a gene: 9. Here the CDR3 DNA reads TGCAGTGCTACAGCACTAGCGGGGCAGAGCTCCTACAATGAGCAGTTCTTC. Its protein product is CSATALAGQSSYNEQFF.

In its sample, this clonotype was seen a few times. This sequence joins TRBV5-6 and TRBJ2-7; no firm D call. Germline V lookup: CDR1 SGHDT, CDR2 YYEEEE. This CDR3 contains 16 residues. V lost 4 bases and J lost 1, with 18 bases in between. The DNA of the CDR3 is TGTGCCAGCAGCCCACGGCCTACTTTAAGATCCTACGAGCAGTACTTC. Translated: CASSPRPTLRSYEQYF.

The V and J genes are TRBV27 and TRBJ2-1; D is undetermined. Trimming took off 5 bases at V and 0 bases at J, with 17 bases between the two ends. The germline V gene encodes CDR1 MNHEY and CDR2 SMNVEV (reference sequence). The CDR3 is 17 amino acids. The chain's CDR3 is CASSDFLSPRSYNEQFF. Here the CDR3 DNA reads TGTGCCAGCAGTGATTTTCTGAGCCCCCGCTCCTACAATGAGCAGTTCTTC.

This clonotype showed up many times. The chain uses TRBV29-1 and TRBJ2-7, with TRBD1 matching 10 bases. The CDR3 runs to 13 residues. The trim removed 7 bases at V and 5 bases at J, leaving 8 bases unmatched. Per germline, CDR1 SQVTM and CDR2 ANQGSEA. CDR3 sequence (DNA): TGCAGCGCTTGGGGGACAGGGGACCACGAGCAGTACTTC. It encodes CSAWGTGDHEQYF.

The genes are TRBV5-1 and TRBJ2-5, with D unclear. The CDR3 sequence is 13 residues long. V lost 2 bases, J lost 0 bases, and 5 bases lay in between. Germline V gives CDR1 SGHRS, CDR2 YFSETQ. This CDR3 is CASSFDHQETQYF. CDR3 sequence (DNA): TGCGCCAGCAGCTTTGACCACCAAGAGACCCAGTACTTC.

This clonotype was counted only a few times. The CDR3 region has the DNA TGTGCCAGCAGGCTCACTATGAACACTGAAGCTTTCTTT. Amino acids: CASRLTMNTEAFF. V is TRBV7-6 and J is TRBJ1-1; D not certain. The CDR3 consists of 13 residues. Trimming removed 6 bases at V and 0 bases at J, with 8 bases between. Per germline, CDR1 SGHVS and CDR2 FNYEAQ.

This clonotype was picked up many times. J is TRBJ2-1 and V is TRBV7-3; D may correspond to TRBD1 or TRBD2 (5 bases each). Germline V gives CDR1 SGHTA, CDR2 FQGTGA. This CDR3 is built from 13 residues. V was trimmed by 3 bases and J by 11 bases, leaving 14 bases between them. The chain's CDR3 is CASSFYPQGQQFF. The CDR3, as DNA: TGTGCCAGCAGCTTTTATCCGCAGGGACAGCAGTTCTTC.

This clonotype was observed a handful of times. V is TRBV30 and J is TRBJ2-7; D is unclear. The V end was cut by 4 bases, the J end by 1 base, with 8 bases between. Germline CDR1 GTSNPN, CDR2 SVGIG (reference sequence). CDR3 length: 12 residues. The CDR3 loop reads CAWTPRSYEQYF. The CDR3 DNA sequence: TGTGCCTGGACCCCCCGGTCCTACGAGCAGTACTTC.

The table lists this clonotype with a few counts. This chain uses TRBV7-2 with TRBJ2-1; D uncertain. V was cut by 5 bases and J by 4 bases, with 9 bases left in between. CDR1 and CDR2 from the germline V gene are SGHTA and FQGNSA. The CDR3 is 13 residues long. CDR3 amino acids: CASSPNQYNEQFF. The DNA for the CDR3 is TGTGCCAGCAGCCCCAACCAATACAATGAGCAGTTCTTC.

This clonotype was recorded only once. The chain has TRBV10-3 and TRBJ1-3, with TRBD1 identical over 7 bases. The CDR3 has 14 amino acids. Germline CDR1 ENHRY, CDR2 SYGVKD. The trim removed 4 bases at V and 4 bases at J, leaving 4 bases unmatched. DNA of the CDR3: TGTGCCATCAGTGCTGACAGGGCGGGAAACACCATATATTTT. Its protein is CAISADRAGNTIYF.

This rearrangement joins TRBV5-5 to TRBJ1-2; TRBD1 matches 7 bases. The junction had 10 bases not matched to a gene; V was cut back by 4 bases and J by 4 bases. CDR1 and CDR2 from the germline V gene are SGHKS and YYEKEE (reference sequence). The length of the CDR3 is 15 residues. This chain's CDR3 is CASSTLDRLFYGYTF. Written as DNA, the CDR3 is TGTGCCAGCAGCACCCTGGACAGGCTGTTCTATGGCTACACCTTC.

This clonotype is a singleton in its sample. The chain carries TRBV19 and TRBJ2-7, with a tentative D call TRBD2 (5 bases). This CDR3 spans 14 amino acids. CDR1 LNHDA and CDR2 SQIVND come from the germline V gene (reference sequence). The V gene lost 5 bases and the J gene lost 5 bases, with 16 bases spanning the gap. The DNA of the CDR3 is TGTGCCAGTAGTCTGACTCGGGGAAGGGACGAGCAGTACTTC. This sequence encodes CASSLTRGRDEQYF.

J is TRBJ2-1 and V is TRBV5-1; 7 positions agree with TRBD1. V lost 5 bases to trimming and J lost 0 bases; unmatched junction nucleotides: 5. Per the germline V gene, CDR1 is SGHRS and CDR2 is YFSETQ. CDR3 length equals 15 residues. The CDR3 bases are TGCGCCAGCAGGCCACAGGGGAGCTCCTACAATGAGCAGTTCTTC. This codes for CASRPQGSSYNEQFF.